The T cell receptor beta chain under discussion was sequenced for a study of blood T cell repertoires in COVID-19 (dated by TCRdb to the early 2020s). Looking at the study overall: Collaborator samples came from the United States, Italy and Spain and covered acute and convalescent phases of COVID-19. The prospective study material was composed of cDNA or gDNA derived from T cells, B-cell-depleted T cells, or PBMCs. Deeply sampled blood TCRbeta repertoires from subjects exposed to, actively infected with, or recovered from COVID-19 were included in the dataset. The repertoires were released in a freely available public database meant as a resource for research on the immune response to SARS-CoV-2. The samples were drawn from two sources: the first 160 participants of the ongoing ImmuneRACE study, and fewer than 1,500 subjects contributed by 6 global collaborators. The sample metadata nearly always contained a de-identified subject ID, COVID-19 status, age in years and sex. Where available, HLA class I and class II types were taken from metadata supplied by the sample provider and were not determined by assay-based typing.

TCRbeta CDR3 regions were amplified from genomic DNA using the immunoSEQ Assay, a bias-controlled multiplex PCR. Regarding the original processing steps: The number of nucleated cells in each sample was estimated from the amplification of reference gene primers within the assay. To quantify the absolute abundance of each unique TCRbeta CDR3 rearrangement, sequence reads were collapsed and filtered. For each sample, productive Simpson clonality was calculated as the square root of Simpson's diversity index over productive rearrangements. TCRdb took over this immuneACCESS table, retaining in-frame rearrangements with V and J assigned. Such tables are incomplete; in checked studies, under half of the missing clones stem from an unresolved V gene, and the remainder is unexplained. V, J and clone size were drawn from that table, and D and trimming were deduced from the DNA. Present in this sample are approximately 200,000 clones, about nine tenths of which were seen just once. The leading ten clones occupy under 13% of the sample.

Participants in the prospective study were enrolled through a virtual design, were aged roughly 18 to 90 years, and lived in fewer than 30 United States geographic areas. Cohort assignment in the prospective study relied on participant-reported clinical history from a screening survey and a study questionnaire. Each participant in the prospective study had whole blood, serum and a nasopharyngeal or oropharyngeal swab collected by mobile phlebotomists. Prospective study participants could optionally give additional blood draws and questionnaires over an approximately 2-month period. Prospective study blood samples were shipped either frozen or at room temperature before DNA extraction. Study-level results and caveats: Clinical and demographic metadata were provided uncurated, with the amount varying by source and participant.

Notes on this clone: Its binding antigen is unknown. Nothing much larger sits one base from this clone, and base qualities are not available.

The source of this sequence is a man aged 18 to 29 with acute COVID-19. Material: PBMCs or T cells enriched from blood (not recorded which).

The CDR3 region: CASSLRGGRVSGRYNEQFF. The sequenced DNA: TGTGCCAGCAGTTTGCGAGGGGGAAGAGTTAGCGGGAGATACAATGAGCAGTTCTTC. The chain is assembled from TRBV28 and TRBJ2-1; 9 middle bases align to TRBD2. There are 19 amino acids in the CDR3, from cysteine to phenylalanine inclusive. The CDR3 DNA has 57 bases and is translated from base 1. According to the germline V gene, CDR1 reads MDHEN and CDR2 reads SYDVKM. Trimming leaves V shorter by 3 bases and J shorter by 4 bases, with the junction holding 16 bases beyond the gene matches.